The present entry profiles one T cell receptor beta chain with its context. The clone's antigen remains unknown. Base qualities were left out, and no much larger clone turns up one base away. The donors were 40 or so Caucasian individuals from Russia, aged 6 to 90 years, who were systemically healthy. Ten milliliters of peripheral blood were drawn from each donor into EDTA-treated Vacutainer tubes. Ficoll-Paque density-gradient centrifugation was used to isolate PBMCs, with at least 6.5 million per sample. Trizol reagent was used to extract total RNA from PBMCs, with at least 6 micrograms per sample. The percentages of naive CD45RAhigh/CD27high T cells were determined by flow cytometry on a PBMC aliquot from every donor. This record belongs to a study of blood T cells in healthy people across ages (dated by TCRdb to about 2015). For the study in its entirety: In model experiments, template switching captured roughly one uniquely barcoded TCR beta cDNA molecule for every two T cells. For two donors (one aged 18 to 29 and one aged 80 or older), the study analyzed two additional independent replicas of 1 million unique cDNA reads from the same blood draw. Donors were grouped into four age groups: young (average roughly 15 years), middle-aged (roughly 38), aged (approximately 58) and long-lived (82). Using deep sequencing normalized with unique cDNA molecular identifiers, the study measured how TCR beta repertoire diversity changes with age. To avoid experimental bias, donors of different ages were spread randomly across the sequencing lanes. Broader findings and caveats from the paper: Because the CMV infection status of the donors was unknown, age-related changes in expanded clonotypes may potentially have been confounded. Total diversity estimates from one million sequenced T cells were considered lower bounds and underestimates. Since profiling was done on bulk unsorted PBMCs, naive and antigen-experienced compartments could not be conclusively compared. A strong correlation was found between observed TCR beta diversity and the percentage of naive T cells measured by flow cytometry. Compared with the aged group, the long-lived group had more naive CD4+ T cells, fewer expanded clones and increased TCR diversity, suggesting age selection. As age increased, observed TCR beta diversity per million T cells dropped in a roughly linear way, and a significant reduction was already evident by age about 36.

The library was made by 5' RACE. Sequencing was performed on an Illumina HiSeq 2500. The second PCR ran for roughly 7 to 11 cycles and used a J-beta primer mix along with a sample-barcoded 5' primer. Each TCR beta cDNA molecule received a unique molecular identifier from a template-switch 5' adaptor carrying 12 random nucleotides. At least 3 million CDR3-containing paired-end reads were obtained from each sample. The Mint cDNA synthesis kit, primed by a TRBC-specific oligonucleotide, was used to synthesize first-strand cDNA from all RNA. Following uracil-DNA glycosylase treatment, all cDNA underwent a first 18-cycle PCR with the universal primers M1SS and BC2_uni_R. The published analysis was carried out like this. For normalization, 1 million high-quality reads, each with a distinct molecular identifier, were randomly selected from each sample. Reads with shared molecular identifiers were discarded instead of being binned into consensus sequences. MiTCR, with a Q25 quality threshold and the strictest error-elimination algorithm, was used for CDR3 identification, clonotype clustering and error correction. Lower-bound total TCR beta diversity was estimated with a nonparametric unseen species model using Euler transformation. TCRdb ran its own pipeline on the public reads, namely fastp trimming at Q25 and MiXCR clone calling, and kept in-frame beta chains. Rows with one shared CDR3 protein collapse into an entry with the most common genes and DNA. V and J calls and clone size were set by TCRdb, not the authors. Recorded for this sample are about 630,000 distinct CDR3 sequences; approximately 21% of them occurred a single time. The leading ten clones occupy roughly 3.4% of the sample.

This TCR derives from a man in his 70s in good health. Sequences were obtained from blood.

The DNA is as follows: TGCAGTGCTAGAGATCTCTTTAGCGGGACCTCTAGCACAGATACGCAGTATTTT. Protein translation: CSARDLFSGTSSTDTQYF. The chain employs TRBV20-1 and TRBJ2-3, with 8 bases in between that match TRBD2. Here V drops 0 bases and J drops 0 bases, and the junction holds 11 bases not matched to any gene. From the cysteine up to the phenylalanine, the CDR3 has a length of 18 residues. Just CDR3 DNA is preserved here, 54 bases in frame from base 1. Looking up the germline V gene (reference sequence) yields CDR1 DFQATT and CDR2 SNEGSKA.